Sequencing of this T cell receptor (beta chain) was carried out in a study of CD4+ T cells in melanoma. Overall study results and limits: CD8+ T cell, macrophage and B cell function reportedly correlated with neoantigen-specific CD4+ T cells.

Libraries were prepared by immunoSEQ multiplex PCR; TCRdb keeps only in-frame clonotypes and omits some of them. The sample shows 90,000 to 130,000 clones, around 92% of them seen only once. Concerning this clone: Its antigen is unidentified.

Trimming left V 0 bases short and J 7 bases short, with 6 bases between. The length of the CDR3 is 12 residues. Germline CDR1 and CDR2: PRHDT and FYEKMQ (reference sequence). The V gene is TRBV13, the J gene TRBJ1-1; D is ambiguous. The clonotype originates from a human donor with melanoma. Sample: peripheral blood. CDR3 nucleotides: TGTGCCAGCAGCTTAGGGGAGAGTGAAGCTTTCTTT. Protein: CASSLGESEAFF.